The 25 T cell receptor beta chains below were found in one sample sequenced in a study of relationships among human T cell subsets (dated by TCRdb to the early 2010s). Memory T cells were selected as CD45RA-RO+ cells with anti-CD45RO beads from the CD45RA-negative fraction. The method behind the library was multiplex PCR. The sample was run on a 454 GS FLX. Semiquantitative ARM-PCR was used to amplify the TCR alpha and beta CDR3 regions from mRNA. In ARM-PCR, tagged nested gene-specific primers were used first, and communal superprimers then performed exponential amplification. Through fastp at Q25 and MiXCR, TCRdb rebuilt clones from the public reads, retaining in-frame beta chains. Each CDR3 protein gets just one entry, which takes the most common genes and DNA from the rows behind it. The sample table shows 8,000 to 10,000 distinct CDR3 sequences, and around 49% are seen once. Of the sample, around 5% falls within the top ten clones.

Sequenced: memory T cells sorted from blood. The sample's cell subset or site label is to be understood as: CD45RA-RO+ memory T cells. These receptor sequences come from a man aged 35 to 55 in good health.

This clonotype was seen only once. This sequence joins TRBV5-1 and TRBJ1-1; no clear D gene. This CDR3 is built from 14 residues. Looked up from germline, CDR1 is SGHRS and CDR2 is YFSETQ. V lost 0 bases, J lost 2 bases, and 8 bases lay in between. The CDR3 DNA reads as TGCGCCAGCAGCTTGGGTGGTGTTAACACTGAAGCTTTCTTT. Protein product: CASSLGGVNTEAFF.

This clonotype turned up a few times. The chain combines TRBV16 with TRBJ1-1; D gene ambiguous. There are 13 residues in the CDR3. CDR1 KGHSY and CDR2 FQNENV come from the germline V gene. V was clipped by 2 bases and J by 0 bases, with 4 bases between them. CDR3 sequence (DNA): TGTGCCAGCAGCCAAACCGTGAACACTGAAGCTTTCTTT. Amino acid sequence: CASSQTVNTEAFF.

This clonotype turned up a few times. The V gene is TRBV6-6, the J gene TRBJ2-3, with D perhaps assigned TRBD1 or TRBD2 (5 bases each). This CDR3 region has 16 residues. The germline V gene encodes CDR1 MNHNY and CDR2 SVGAGI (reference sequence). The V end lost 2 bases, the J end lost 2 bases, and 14 bases lay between the germline ends. The CDR3 protein is CASSYGSGTPTDTQYF. In DNA, the CDR3 is TGTGCCAGCAGTTACGGCTCAGGGACCCCCACAGATACGCAGTATTTT.

This clonotype has only one observation. The V and J genes are TRBV5-8 and TRBJ2-7; TRBD1 is a possible D gene (5 bases). Trimming pared 4 bases from V and 8 bases from J, leaving 22 bases between. The CDR3 has 15 amino acids. Germline CDR1 reads SGHTS; CDR2 reads YDEGEE. The DNA for the CDR3 is TGTGCCAGCAGCGTCGGACAAGGGCGAAGTAGCAAGCAGTACTTC. Amino acids: CASSVGQGRSSKQYF. Together with reference TRBV5-8 and TRBJ2-7, the CDR3 gives the full variable domain: EAGVTQSPTHLIKTRGQQATLRCSPISGHTSVYWYQQALGLGLQFLLWYDEGEERNRGNFPPRFSGRQFPNYSSELNVNALELEDSALYLCASSVGQGRSSKQYFGPGTRLTVT.

The chain has TRBV7-8 and TRBJ2-6; 7 bases fit TRBD1. The V gene end was trimmed by 5 bases and the J gene end by 4 bases; junction bases not matched to a gene: 5. CDR1 and CDR2 (germline): SGHVS, FQNEAQ. The length of the CDR3 is 15 residues. CDR3 protein: CASSRQGTGANVLTF. The CDR3, as DNA: TGTGCCAGCAGCAGACAGGGAACGGGGGCCAACGTCCTGACTTTC.

The count of this clonotype is one. In this CDR3 the conserved last residue, phenylalanine or tryptophan, is missing, so a read error is likely. The chain is built from TRBV7-8 and TRBJ1-1, with 7 bases lining up with TRBD1. V lost 4 bases to trimming and J lost 8 bases; unmatched junction nucleotides: 7. Germline CDR1 and CDR2: SGHVS and FQNEAQ. This CDR3 contains 13 residues. CDR3 in DNA: TGTGCCAGCAGCTCTACCCTACAGGGGGAAGCTTTCCTT. Protein sequence: CASSSTLQGEAFL.

The rearrangement joins TRBV5-6 to TRBJ1-5; D remains ambiguous. The CDR3 is made up of 14 amino acids. Trimming left V 3 bases short and J 2 bases short, with 9 bases between. Germline CDR1 reads SGHDT; CDR2 reads YYEEEE. The CDR3 region has the DNA TGTGCCAGCAGCTATACACCGCGCAATCAGCCCCAGCATTTT. Its translation is CASSYTPRNQPQHF.

As concerns this clonotype: Germline and junction disagree at one end, which may indicate a read error. The chain employs TRBV29-1 and TRBJ2-3; 8 bases map to TRBD2. Germline lookup yields CDR1 SQVTM and CDR2 ANQGSEA. The CDR3 consists of 14 residues. CDR3 amino acids: CSVQAGATTDAQYF. Here the CDR3 DNA reads TGCAGCGTGCAAGCGGGGGCCACCACAGATGCGCAGTATTTT.

The J gene is TRBJ1-2, the V gene TRBV7-8; D unresolved. Germline CDR1 is SGHVS and CDR2 is FQNEAQ. The CDR3 runs 14 residues. V lost 5 bases and J lost 4, with 14 bases in between. CDR3 coding DNA: TGTGCCAGCAGCCCAGACGAGGGCATCTATGGCTACACCTTC. It encodes CASSPDEGIYGYTF. Looking up the rest from reference TRBV7-8 and TRBJ1-2 gives the full variable domain: GAGVSQSPRYKVAKRGQDVALRCDPISGHVSLFWYQQALGQGPEFLTYFQNEAQLDKSGLPSDRFFAERPEGSVSTLKIQRTQQEDSAVYLCASSPDEGIYGYTFGSGTRLTVV.

This chain joins TRBV11-2 and TRBJ1-4; the D is unclear. CDR3 length: 16 residues. Trimming shortened V by 5 bases and J by 7 bases, and 20 bases separated the two germline ends. Looked up from germline, CDR1 is SGHAT and CDR2 is FQNNGV. The CDR3 here is CASSPLSGPQGEKLFF. Written as DNA, the CDR3 is TGTGCCAGCAGCCCCCTTAGCGGGCCCCAAGGTGAAAAACTGTTTTTT.

The CDR3: CASSDGTAPYGYTF. CDR3 bases: TGTGCCAGCAGTGACGGGACAGCCCCCTATGGCTACACCTTC. This rearrangement joins TRBV6-1 to TRBJ1-2; 7 bases match TRBD1. J was trimmed by 4 bases and V by 3 bases; bases with no gene match: 5. This CDR3 region has 14 residues. Germline V gives CDR1 MNHNS, CDR2 SASEGT.

V is TRBV10-2 and J is TRBJ1-2, with no clear D. Trimming pared 3 bases from V and 2 bases from J, leaving 7 bases between. The CDR3 has 13 amino acids. Germline V gene lookup returns CDR1 WSHSY and CDR2 SAAADI. The CDR3 loop is CASSDDMNYGYTF. Written as DNA, the CDR3 is TGCGCCAGCAGTGACGACATGAACTATGGCTACACCTTC.

V and J are TRBV27 and TRBJ2-1; D remains ambiguous. This CDR3 is built from 15 residues. The V end was cut by 5 bases, the J end by 0 bases, with 11 bases between. Per the germline V gene, CDR1 is MNHEY and CDR2 is SMNVEV (reference sequence). For the CDR3, the DNA is TGTGCCAGCAGTAAGGCGAGAAGCTCCTACAATGAGCAGTTCTTC. This gives the protein CASSKARSSYNEQFF.

This clonotype was observed a few times. V gene TRBV20-1 combines with J gene TRBJ1-1; a possible D gene is TRBD1 (5 bases). The CDR3 sequence is 13 residues long. V shed 3 bases and J shed 4 bases, with 12 bases lying between them. Germline V gene data show CDR1 as DFQATT and CDR2 as SNEGSKA (reference sequence). DNA of the CDR3: TGCAGTGCTAGCGGTCCAGGGACCACTGAAGCTTTCTTT. It yields the protein CSASGPGTTEAFF.

The V and J genes are TRBV28 and TRBJ2-6, with 7 nucleotides matching TRBD1. This CDR3 spans 17 amino acids. Germline loops: CDR1 MDHEN, CDR2 SYDVKM. V lost 3 bases and J lost 1; bases outside the gene matches: 6. The CDR3 DNA follows: TGTGCCAGCAGTTTTGACAGGGTAGGGTCTGGGGCCAACGTCCTGACTTTC. Encoded protein: CASSFDRVGSGANVLTF.

This sequence joins TRBV6-6 and TRBJ2-3; D unresolved. The CDR3 is made up of 13 amino acids. Germline V CDR1 and CDR2: MNHNY, SVGAGI (reference sequence). Deletions cut 6 bases from V and 0 bases from J, with 7 bases between. The CDR3 DNA sequence: TGTGCCAGCAGGATGGACAGCACAGATACGCAGTATTTT. Translation gives CASRMDSTDTQYF.

The chain has TRBV12-3 or TRBV12-4 and TRBJ2-5; 8 positions agree with TRBD2. The V gene end was trimmed by 4 bases and the J gene end by 1 base; junction bases not matched to a gene: 5. The CDR3 has 15 residues. The CDR3 bases are TGTGCCAGCAGTTCCCAGACTAGCGCCCAAGAGACCCAGTACTTC. This sequence encodes CASSSQTSAQETQYF.

This clonotype showed up just once. V is TRBV29-1 and J is TRBJ2-7; possible D gene TRBD1, 7 bases. Germline loops: CDR1 SQVTM, CDR2 ANQGSEA. The CDR3 has 15 amino acids. Trimming left V 4 bases short and J 0 bases short, with 16 bases between. CDR3 in DNA: TGCAGCGTTGTTTCCGGCCAGGGGGGCTCCTACGAGCAGTACTTC. This gives the protein CSVVSGQGGSYEQYF.

This sequence joins TRBV27 and TRBJ2-7; 7 nucleotides match TRBD2. CDR3 length: 16 amino acids. The trim removed 2 bases at V and 2 bases at J, leaving 9 bases unmatched. Germline V CDR1 and CDR2: MNHEY, SMNVEV (reference sequence). The CDR3 sequence: CASSLTGGRTPYEQYF. The CDR3 DNA reads TGTGCCAGCAGTTTAACGGGGGGTCGTACTCCCTACGAGCAGTACTTC.

The chain joins TRBV7-2 to TRBJ1-6; 8 bases map to TRBD1. The CDR3 has 13 residues. CDR1 is SGHTA and CDR2 is FQGNSA in the germline V gene. Losses at the gene ends were 6 bases for V and 9 bases for J; bases not matched to a gene: 4. Written as DNA, the CDR3 is TGTGCCAGCAGGGACAGGGTCGGTTCACCCCTCCACTTT. Amino acid sequence: CASRDRVGSPLHF.

The V and J genes are TRBV14 and TRBJ2-3; D unresolved. The germline V and J ends were trimmed by 6 bases and 4 bases, with 8 bases remaining between them. The germline CDR1 and CDR2 sequences are SGHDN and FVKESK. CDR3 length equals 12 residues. Written as DNA, the CDR3 is TGTGCCAGCAGTTCCTGGGCAGATACGCAGTATTTT. Protein sequence: CASSSWADTQYF.

This clonotype occurred a few times. V usage is TRBV7-6 and J usage is TRBJ2-2; 7 bases fit TRBD2. V dropped 3 bases and J dropped 4; count of bases not matched to a gene: 2. The CDR3 consists of 14 residues. Per germline, CDR1 SGHVS and CDR2 FNYEAQ. This chain's CDR3 is CASSLGGLTGELFF. The CDR3 DNA is TGTGCCAGCAGCTTGGGAGGGCTCACCGGGGAGCTGTTTTTT.

The chain employs TRBV28 and TRBJ1-2, with D hard to call. V was shortened by 6 bases and J by 2 bases, with 4 bases between the two germline ends. Per germline, CDR1 MDHEN and CDR2 SYDVKM. The CDR3 runs 11 residues. Here the CDR3 DNA reads TGTGCCAGCAGGCAGAACTATGGCTACACCTTC. Encoded protein: CASRQNYGYTF.

This clonotype showed up just once. The chain recombines TRBV30 with TRBJ1-1; the D gene is possibly TRBD1 (5 bases). In germline, CDR1 is GTSNPN, CDR2 SVGIG (reference sequence). The germline V and J ends were trimmed by 3 bases and 11 bases, with 13 bases remaining between them. This CDR3 comprises 11 residues. The CDR3 spells CAWRLGGDAFF. CDR3 DNA sequence: TGTGCCTGGAGGCTAGGCGGGGACGCTTTCTTT.

The genes are TRBV4-2 and TRBJ2-5, with 11 bases aligning to TRBD2. The CDR3 is made up of 17 amino acids. The V segment lost 4 bases and the J segment 2 bases; nucleotides outside the gene matches: 9. Germline CDR1 LGHNA, CDR2 YNFKEQ. The CDR3 DNA reads TGTGCCAGCAGCCCAGCCGCACTAGCGGGGGCTCAAGAGACCCAGTACTTC. Its protein is CASSPAALAGAQETQYF.